This TCR beta chain was captured by sequencing in a study of response to subunit inactivated influenza vaccine. The study, taken as a whole, reports: The authors offered the suggestion that each seasonal influenza vaccination recruits few new T cells.

TCRdb re-called the RT-PCR reads through MiXCR, storing one row per CDR3 protein. The profile shows about 610,000 distinct CDR3 sequences, 11% to 15% of them singletons. This CDR3 spans 15 amino acids. Points on this clonotype: Its antigen remains unknown. At one end, the junction sequence differs from germline, possibly due to a read error.

The chain links TRBV12-3 or TRBV12-4 to TRBJ1-5; TRBD1 agrees at 10 bases. This TCR was sampled from a man aged 50 or older who received an inactivated influenza vaccine. The sample here was PBMCs from blood, taken 11 to 12 days after vaccination. The CDR3 bases are TGTGTCAGCAGGCTAACCGGGACAGGGGATCAGCCCCAGCATTTT. Protein sequence: CVSRLTGTGDQPQHF.